This record covers a single T cell receptor (beta chain). This clonotype came up many times. Its antigen specificity is not known. Qualities for individual bases were not recorded, and no much larger clone is one base off. V is pared back by 3 bases and J by 5 bases, with 5 bases lying between the germline termini. The germline V gene provides CDR1 MGHDK and CDR2 SYGVNS. Spanning cysteine to phenylalanine, the CDR3 consists of 11 amino acids. Only CDR3 DNA remains: 33 bases, in frame from the first base. The protocol used for the library was PCR. Instrument used: Illumina HiSeq 4000. Bulk TCR libraries were generated as previously described, with the TCR primers listed in Table S5 used. Purification of total RNA was performed with the Qiagen AllPrep DNA/RNA kit. Before analysis, reads from multiple sequencing runs of one library were combined. The study's own analysis went as follows. Reads were retained only if the reads had an exact TCR constant sequence, and the retained reads were trimmed to 150 nt and grouped according to their 12-nt molecular barcodes. Within each barcode group, reads were sub-clustered at a 15% Levenshtein threshold, and quality-weighted consensus sequences were built per RNA molecule. Non-functional sequences were filtered out, along with any lower-count sequence sitting one edit away from another sequence. Based on fitting two negative binomial distributions, any barcode sub-cluster with under 20% of the maximum read count was discarded. TCRdb reprocessing: public reads trimmed at Q25 with fastp, clones called with MiXCR, in-frame beta chains kept. Each entry is one CDR3 protein sequence, shown with its most common DNA and genes. TCRdb, not the authors, supplied the V and J calls. This sample gives over 600,000 distinct CDR3 sequences in total; about 20% of them show up just once. The ten largest make up 0.75% to 0.95% of the sample.

The source of the sample is a study of molecular identifiers for immune sequencing clone quantification (dated by TCRdb to 2016 to 2019). Concerning the study at large: For a replicate experiment, RNA from approximately 20,000 or 100,000 naive CD8 T cells was divided into five aliquots, of which four were sequenced. This methods study used CD8 T cells to benchmark TCR RNA copy counting and molecular-identifier clustering-based TCR repertoire sequencing (MIDCIRS). The research as a whole found: In CMV-specific effector cells, clones with more than 20 RNA copies accounted for over 99% of molecules, whereas in naive cells such clones accounted for under 1%. Identical TCR molecules sharing a barcode could cause highly expanded clone sizes to be underestimated. Modeling estimated about three recovered TCR RNA copies per cell, compared with about ten by digital PCR, which implies approximately 30% capture efficiency. Spiked-in Jurkat TCR RNA equal to a single cell's worth was reported to be detectable even within 1,100,000 naive CD8 T cells. Spiked-in Jurkat TCR RNA (approximately 10 copies' worth), which is not part of the donor repertoire, was contained in the naive libraries. When barcode sub-clustering was left out, chimeric consensus sequences inflated TCR diversity, with chimeras reaching as high as 47%.

Libraries of naive CD8 T cells were generated from about 19,000 to 1,100,000 sorted cells, with 10%, 30% or 50% of the purified RNA used. On a BD FACSAria II, naive CD8 T cells were FACS-sorted as CD8+CD4-CCR7+CD45RA+ and collected into RLT Plus buffer. Around 11 TCR copies' worth of Jurkat RNA were spiked into about 20,000-1,100,000 naive CD8 T cell samples to test detection sensitivity. Enrichment of CD8 T cells was performed with RosetteSep CD8+ T Cell Enrichment Cocktail and Ficoll-Paque, after which ACK red cell lysis was carried out. The chain is encoded by TRBV25-1 joined to TRBJ2-7, with no confidently assigned D gene. The TCR was taken from a human donor in good health. Some libraries in this study had Jurkat cell RNA spiked in. Sequencing was carried out using naive CD8+ T cells from blood, with Jurkat cell RNA spiked in. The cell subset or site label of this sample denotes: FACS-sorted CD8+CD4-CCR7+CD45RA+ naive T cells. Here is the DNA: TGTGCCAGCAGTGACTACCACGAGCAGTACTTC. Its protein is CASSDYHEQYF.